A single T cell receptor beta chain is shown here with its context. Its antigen is still unknown. These data come from a study of T cell responses to AZD1222 COVID-19 vaccine. Study-wide findings and caveats: It was only after the peak T cell response that any repertoires were sampled. Baseline testing showed seropositivity in only a handful of AZD1222 recipients. Variant regions that are unmutated are reportedly the target of nearly half of spike-specific TCRs.

Clones were read by immunoSEQ multiplex PCR, and TCRdb kept only the in-frame ones, dropping some. The sample has some 130,000 clones, approximately 80% seen once; the top ten hold over 4%. This CDR3 region has 14 residues. V trimming: 6 bases; J trimming: 3 bases; junction bases outside the gene matches: 5. The V gene's germline CDR1 is MNHEY and CDR2 SVGAGI. The rearrangement links TRBV6-5 to TRBJ2-5, with TRBD1 identical over 9 bases. This sample comprised peripheral blood, obtained on day 0 of AZD1222 vaccination. The clonotype originates from an adult in good health. In nucleotides, the CDR3 is TGTGCCAGCAGCCACAGGGGGCCAGAAGAGACCCAGTACTTC. Translation: CASSHRGPEETQYF.